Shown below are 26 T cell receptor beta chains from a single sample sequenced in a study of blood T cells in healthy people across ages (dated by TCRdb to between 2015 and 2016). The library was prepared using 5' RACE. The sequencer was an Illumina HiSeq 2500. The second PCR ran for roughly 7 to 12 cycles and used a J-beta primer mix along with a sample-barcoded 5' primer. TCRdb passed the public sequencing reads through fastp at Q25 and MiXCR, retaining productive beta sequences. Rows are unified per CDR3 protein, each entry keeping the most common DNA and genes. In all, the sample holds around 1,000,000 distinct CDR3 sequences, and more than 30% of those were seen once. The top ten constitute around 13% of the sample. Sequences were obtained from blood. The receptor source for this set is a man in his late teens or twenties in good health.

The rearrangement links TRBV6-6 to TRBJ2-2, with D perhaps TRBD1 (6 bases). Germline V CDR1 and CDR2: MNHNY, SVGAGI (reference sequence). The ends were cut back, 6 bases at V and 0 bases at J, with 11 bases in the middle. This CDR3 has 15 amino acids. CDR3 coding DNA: TGTGCCAGCAGAACAGGGTTCGCGAACACCGGGGAGCTGTTTTTT. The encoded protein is CASRTGFANTGELFF.

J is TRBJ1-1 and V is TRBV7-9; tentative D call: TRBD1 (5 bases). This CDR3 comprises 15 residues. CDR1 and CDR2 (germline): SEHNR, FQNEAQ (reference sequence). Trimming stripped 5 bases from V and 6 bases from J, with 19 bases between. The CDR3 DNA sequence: TGTGCCAGCAGCCCGAGGACATTGGGTGAAGCTGAAGCTTTCTTT. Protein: CASSPRTLGEAEAFF.

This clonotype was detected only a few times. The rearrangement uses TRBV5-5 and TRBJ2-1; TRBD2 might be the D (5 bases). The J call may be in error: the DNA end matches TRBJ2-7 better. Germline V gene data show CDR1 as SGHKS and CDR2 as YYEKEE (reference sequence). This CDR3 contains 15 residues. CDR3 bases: TGTGCCAGCAGCTTAGACCCTAGCTCCTACAATGAGCAGTACTTC. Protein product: CASSLDPSSYNEQYF.

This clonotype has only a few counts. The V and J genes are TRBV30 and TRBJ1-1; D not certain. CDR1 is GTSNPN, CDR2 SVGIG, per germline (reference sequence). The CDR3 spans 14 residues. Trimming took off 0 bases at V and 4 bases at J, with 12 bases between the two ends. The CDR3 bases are TGTGCCTGGAGTGTACGGCTCCGGGGCACTGAAGCTTTCTTT. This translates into CAWSVRLRGTEAFF.

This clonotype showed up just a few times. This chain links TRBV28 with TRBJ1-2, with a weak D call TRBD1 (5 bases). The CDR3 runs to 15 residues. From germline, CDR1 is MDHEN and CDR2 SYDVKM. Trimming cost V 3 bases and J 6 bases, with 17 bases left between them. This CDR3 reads CASSFPEGNLDGYTF. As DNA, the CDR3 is TGTGCCAGCAGTTTCCCCGAGGGGAACCTTGATGGCTACACCTTC.

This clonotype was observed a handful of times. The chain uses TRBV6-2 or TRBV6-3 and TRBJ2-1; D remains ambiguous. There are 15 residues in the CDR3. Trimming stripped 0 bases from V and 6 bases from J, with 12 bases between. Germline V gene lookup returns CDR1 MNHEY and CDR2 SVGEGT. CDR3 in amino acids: CASSYSMAALNEQFF. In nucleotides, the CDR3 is TGTGCCAGCAGTTACTCGATGGCCGCCCTCAATGAGCAGTTCTTC.

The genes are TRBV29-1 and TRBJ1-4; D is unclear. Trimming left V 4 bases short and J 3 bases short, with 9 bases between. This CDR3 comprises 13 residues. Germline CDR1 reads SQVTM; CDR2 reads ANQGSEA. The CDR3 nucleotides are TGCAGCGTTGGGGGTGGTGCTAATGAAAAACTGTTTTTT. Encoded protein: CSVGGGANEKLFF.

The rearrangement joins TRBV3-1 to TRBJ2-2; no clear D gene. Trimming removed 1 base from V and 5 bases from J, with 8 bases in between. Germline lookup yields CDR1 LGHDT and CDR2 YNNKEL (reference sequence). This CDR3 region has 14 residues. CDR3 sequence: CASSQASATGELFF. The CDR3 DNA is TGTGCCAGCAGCCAAGCCTCAGCGACCGGGGAGCTGTTTTTT.

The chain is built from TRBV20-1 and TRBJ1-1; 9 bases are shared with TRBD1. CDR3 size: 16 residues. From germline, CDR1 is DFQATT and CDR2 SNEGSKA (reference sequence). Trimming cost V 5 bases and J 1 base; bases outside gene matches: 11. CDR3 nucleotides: TGCAGTGCTCCTAACACGGGACAGGGTGCGAACACTGAAGCTTTCTTT. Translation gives CSAPNTGQGANTEAFF.

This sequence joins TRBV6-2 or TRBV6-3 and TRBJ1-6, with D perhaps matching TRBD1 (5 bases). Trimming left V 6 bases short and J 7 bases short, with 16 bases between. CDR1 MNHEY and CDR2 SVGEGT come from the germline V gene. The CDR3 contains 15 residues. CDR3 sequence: CASSPDMGRNSPLHF. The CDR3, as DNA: TGTGCCAGCAGCCCGGACATGGGGCGGAATTCACCCCTCCACTTT.

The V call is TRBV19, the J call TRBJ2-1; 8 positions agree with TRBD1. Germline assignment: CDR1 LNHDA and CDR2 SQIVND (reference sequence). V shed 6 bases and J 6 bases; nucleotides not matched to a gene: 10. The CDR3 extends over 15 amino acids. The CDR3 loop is CASREAGTGINEQFF. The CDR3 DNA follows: TGTGCCAGTAGGGAGGCCGGGACAGGCATCAATGAGCAGTTCTTC.

The CDR3 here is CSARDGEGTLSYGYTF. CDR3 DNA sequence: TGCAGTGCTAGAGATGGGGAGGGTACCCTAAGCTATGGCTACACCTTC. The rearrangement joins TRBV20-1 to TRBJ1-2; D unresolved. The CDR3 is 16 residues long. The germline V and J ends were trimmed by 0 bases and 4 bases, with 18 bases remaining between them. Germline assignment: CDR1 DFQATT and CDR2 SNEGSKA (reference sequence).

In nucleotides, the CDR3 is TGTGCCAGCAGTTACTCCAGCGGCACCCAAGAGACCCAGTACTTC. Translating it yields CASSYSSGTQETQYF. The chain uses TRBV6-5 and TRBJ2-5, with D possibly matching TRBD2 (5 bases). This CDR3 contains 15 residues. The V gene's germline CDR1 is MNHEY and CDR2 SVGAGI. The ends were cut back, 0 bases at V and 1 base at J, with 9 bases in the middle.

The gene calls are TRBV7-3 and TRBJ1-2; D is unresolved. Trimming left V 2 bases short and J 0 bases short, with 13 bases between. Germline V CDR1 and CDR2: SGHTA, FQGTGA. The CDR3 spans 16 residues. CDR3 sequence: CASSLGGGSANYGYTF. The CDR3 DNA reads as TGTGCCAGCAGCTTAGGAGGAGGGTCCGCTAACTATGGCTACACCTTC. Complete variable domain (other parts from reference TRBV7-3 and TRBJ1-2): GAGVSQTPSNKVTEKGKYVELRCDPISGHTALYWYRQSLGQGPEFLIYFQGTGAADDSGLPNDRFFAVRPEGSVSTLKIQRTERGDSAVYLCASSLGGGSANYGYTFGSGTRLTVV.

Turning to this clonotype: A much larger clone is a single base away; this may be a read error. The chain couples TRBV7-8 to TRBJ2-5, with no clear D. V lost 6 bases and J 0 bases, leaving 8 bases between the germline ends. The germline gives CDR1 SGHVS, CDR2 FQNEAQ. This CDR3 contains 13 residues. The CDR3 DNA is TGTGCCAGCAGTTATAGGCACCAAGAGACCCAGTACTTC. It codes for CASSYRHQETQYF.

DNA of the CDR3: TGTGCCAGCAGTGGACACCCCGGGAAACTGTTTTTT. Residues: CASSGHPGKLFF. The chain links TRBV2 to TRBJ1-4; D remains ambiguous. The germline V gene has CDR1 SNHLY and CDR2 FYNNEI. Trimming shortened V by 4 bases and J by 11 bases, and 11 bases separated the two germline ends. The length of the CDR3 is 12 residues.

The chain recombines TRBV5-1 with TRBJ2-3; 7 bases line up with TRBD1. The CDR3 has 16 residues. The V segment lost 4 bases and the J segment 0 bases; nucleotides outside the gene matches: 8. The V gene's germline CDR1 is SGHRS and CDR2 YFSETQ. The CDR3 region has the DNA TGCGCCAGCAGCAGAGGGACAGAACTGAGCACAGATACGCAGTATTTT. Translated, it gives CASSRGTELSTDTQYF.

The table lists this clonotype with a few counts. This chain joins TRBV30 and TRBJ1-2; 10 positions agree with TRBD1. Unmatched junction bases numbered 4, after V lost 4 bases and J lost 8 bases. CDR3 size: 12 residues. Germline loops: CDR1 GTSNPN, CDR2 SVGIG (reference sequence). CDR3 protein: CAWTGTGDGYTF. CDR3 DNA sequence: TGTGCCTGGACCGGGACAGGGGACGGCTACACCTTC.

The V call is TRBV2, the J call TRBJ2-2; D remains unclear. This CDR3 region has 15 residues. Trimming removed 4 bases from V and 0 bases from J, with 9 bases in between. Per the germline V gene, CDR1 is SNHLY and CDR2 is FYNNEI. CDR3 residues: CASSARWANTGELFF. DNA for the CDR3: TGTGCCAGCAGTGCGAGGTGGGCGAACACCGGGGAGCTGTTTTTT.

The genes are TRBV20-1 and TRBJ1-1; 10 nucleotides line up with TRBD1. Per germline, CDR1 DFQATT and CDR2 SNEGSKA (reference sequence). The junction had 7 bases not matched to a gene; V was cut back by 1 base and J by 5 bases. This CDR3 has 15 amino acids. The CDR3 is CSARAGTGVGTEAFF. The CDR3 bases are TGCAGTGCTAGAGCCGGGACAGGGGTGGGAACTGAAGCTTTCTTT.

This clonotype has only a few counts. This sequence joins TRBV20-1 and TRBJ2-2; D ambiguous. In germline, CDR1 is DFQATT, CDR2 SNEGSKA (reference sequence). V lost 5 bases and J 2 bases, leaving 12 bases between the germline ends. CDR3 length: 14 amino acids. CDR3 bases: TGCAGTGCTTCCCAGGCCGGCAACACCGGGGAGCTGTTTTTT. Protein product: CSASQAGNTGELFF.

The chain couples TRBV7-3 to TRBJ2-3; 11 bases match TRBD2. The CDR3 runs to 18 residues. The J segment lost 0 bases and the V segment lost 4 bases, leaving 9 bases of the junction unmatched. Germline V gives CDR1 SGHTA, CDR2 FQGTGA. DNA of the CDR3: TGTGCCAGCAGCTCCCCCGTATTAGCGGGGGGGAGCACAGATACGCAGTATTTT. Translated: CASSSPVLAGGSTDTQYF.

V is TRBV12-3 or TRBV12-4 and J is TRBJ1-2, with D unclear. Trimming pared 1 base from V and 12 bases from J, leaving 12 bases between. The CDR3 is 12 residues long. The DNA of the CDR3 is TGTGCCAGCAGTTTAGGCCGGGTCAAGAACACCTTC. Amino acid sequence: CASSLGRVKNTF.

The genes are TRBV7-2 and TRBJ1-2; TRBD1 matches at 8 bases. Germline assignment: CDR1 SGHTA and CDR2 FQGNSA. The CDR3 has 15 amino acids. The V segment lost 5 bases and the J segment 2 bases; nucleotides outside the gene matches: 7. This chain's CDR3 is CASSTRQGANYGYTF. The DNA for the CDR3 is TGTGCCAGCAGCACCCGTCAGGGGGCCAACTATGGCTACACCTTC.

The CDR3 DNA reads TGTGCCAGCACCATAGACAGGGGTAGCAATGAGCAGTTCTTC. Protein sequence: CASTIDRGSNEQFF. The rearrangement joins TRBV7-2 to TRBJ2-1; 8 bases are shared with TRBD1. Unmatched junction bases numbered 8, after V lost 7 bases and J lost 6 bases. The CDR3 loop spans 14 amino acids. Germline values: CDR1 SGHTA, CDR2 FQGNSA.

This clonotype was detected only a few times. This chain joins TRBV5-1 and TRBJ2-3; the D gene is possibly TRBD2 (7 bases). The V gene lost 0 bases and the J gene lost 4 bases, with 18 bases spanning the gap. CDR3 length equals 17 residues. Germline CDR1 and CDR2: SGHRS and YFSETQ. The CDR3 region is CASSLDVPGGGSDTQYF. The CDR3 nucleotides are TGCGCCAGCAGCTTGGACGTCCCGGGGGGCGGCTCAGATACGCAGTATTTT.